These 27 T cell receptor beta chains were all obtained from the same sample, sequenced in a study of blood T cell repertoires in COVID-19. Method: immunoSEQ multiplex PCR; TCRdb's copy keeps in-frame clones and lacks some. The sample contains hundreds of thousands of clones, about 80% of which appear only once. Sequencing input: peripheral blood. Receptor source: a man at least 80 years old with acute or convalescent COVID-19.

This chain uses TRBV11-2 with TRBJ2-5; 8 bases are a match to TRBD2. V dropped 5 bases and J dropped 5; count of bases not matched to a gene: 19. Germline V lookup: CDR1 SGHAT, CDR2 FQNNGV. The CDR3 runs 18 residues. This CDR3 reads CASSHLMSSGVIVETQYF. The CDR3 region has the DNA TGTGCCAGCAGCCACCTTATGAGTAGCGGGGTTATCGTTGAGACCCAGTACTTC.

The rearrangement uses TRBV19 and TRBJ1-6; D may be TRBD1 (6 bases). V lost 5 bases and J 0 bases, leaving 11 bases between the germline ends. The germline V gene encodes CDR1 LNHDA and CDR2 SQIVND (reference sequence). CDR3 length: 16 amino acids. The CDR3 is CASSVTGSSYNSPLHF. CDR3 sequence (DNA): TGTGCCAGTAGTGTAACAGGGAGCTCCTATAATTCACCCCTCCACTTT.

The chain couples TRBV9 to TRBJ2-2, with D uncertain. CDR3 length: 13 amino acids. Germline V gene sequence: CDR1 SGDLS, CDR2 YYNGEE. Trimming removed 7 bases from V and 0 bases from J, with 7 bases in between. The CDR3 bases are TGTGCCAGCGGCAGCGCGAACACCGGGGAGCTGTTTTTT. Encoded protein: CASGSANTGELFF.

J is TRBJ1-2 and V is TRBV9, with 9 bases identical to TRBD1. CDR1 SGDLS and CDR2 YYNGEE come from the germline V gene. CDR3 length: 15 amino acids. V lost 7 bases and J lost 4; bases outside the gene matches: 11. The CDR3 DNA follows: TGTGCCAGCCAAAGCTCCGGGACAGGGATCTATGGCTACACCTTC. Residues: CASQSSGTGIYGYTF.

The chain couples TRBV6-6 to TRBJ2-4, with D possibly TRBD1 on 6 matching bases. Looked up from germline, CDR1 is MNHNY and CDR2 is SVGAGI (reference sequence). The V and J ends lost 10 bases and 4 bases respectively, with 17 bases between them. This CDR3 contains 14 residues. The CDR3 coding sequence is TGTGCCACCTCGTACCGGGACACTAAAAACATTCAGTACTTC. It encodes CATSYRDTKNIQYF.

CDR3 sequence reads: CASSPRTWGGSNQPQHF. CDR3 in DNA: TGTGCCAGCAGTCCGCGCACCTGGGGGGGTAGCAATCAGCCCCAGCATTTT. The chain couples TRBV28 to TRBJ1-5; the D gene is possibly TRBD1 (5 bases). The CDR3 covers 17 residues. V was shortened by 5 bases and J by 0 bases, with 17 bases between the two germline ends. The germline V gene encodes CDR1 MDHEN and CDR2 SYDVKM.

This clone appeared once. J is TRBJ2-1 and V is TRBV6-5; D is uncertain. Trimming cost V 6 bases and J 0 bases, with 12 bases left between them. Germline V gene lookup returns CDR1 MNHEY and CDR2 SVGAGI. CDR3 length equals 15 residues. The CDR3 coding sequence is TGTGCCAGCAGGGCAGGTCGTAGCTCCTACAATGAGCAGTTCTTC. It is translated as CASRAGRSSYNEQFF.

The V and J genes are TRBV7-2 and TRBJ2-7; D might be TRBD2 (6 bases). Germline values: CDR1 SGHTA, CDR2 FQGNSA. V was pared by 1 base and J by 4 bases, with 11 bases between. The CDR3 is 14 residues long. The CDR3 is CASSLEGTRYEQYF. The DNA for the CDR3 is TGTGCCAGCAGCTTAGAAGGGACTCGATACGAGCAGTACTTC.

This chain links TRBV5-1 with TRBJ2-7, with 7 bases that match TRBD1. The germline V gene encodes CDR1 SGHRS and CDR2 YFSETQ. The CDR3 has 14 residues. Trimming took 3 bases from V and 1 from J; bases not matched to a gene: 4. The CDR3 nucleotides are TGCGCCAGCAGCTCCACAGGGGCTTCCTACGAGCAGTACTTC. Translated, it gives CASSSTGASYEQYF.

CDR3 DNA sequence: TGCAGCGTTGGACAGGGATCCTACGAGCAGTACTTC. Translated: CSVGQGSYEQYF. The chain uses TRBV29-1 and TRBJ2-7, with 7 bases matching TRBD1. Germline assignment: CDR1 SQVTM and CDR2 ANQGSEA. The CDR3 extends over 12 amino acids. With 4 bases clipped from V and 1 base from J, the junction kept 1 base outside the gene matches.

The chain's CDR3 is CASSIGQGVNSPLHF. Here the CDR3 DNA reads TGTGCCAGTAGTATCGGCCAGGGGGTTAATTCACCCCTCCACTTT. The chain is built from TRBV19 and TRBJ1-6; 7 bases match TRBD1. Germline V lookup: CDR1 LNHDA, CDR2 SQIVND (reference sequence). The V gene end was trimmed by 3 bases and the J gene end by 6 bases; junction bases not matched to a gene: 5. The CDR3 has 15 amino acids.

The chain uses TRBV11-2 and TRBJ1-5; 10 positions agree with TRBD1. The ends lost 5 bases at V and 6 bases at J; junction bases unmatched: 4. Germline CDR1 is SGHAT and CDR2 is FQNNGV. This CDR3 is built from 14 residues. CDR3 nucleotide sequence: TGTGCCAGCAGCCGTGGGACAGGGGCTCAGCCCCAGCATTTT. As protein: CASSRGTGAQPQHF.

The chain recombines TRBV4-1 with TRBJ1-1; 10 positions match TRBD1. Per germline, CDR1 MGHRA and CDR2 YSYEKL. The J segment lost 0 bases and the V segment lost 0 bases, leaving 4 bases of the junction unmatched. The CDR3 runs 17 residues. This CDR3 is CASSQEGQGIMNTEAFF. DNA for the CDR3: TGCGCCAGCAGCCAAGAGGGACAGGGGATCATGAACACTGAAGCTTTCTTT.

The chain employs TRBV23-1 and TRBJ2-2; 12 bases are shared with TRBD2. TRBV23-1 is an open reading frame, and its role is uncertain. Unmatched junction bases numbered 11, after V lost 0 bases and J lost 3 bases. This CDR3 has 20 amino acids. The CDR3 DNA reads TGCGCCAGCAGTCAATCGAGGGCTAGCGGGGGGGCCCCGGACACCGGGGAGCTGTTTTTT. Translated: CASSQSRASGGAPDTGELFF.

The chain joins TRBV24-1 to TRBJ2-1; 7 nucleotides align to TRBD2. This CDR3 comprises 14 residues. V lost 4 bases, J lost 6 bases, and 5 bases stayed unmatched. Germline-derived CDR1 and CDR2 are KGHDR and SFDVKD. CDR3 coding DNA: TGTGCCACCAGTGACGGACTAGTCGGCAATGAGCAGTTCTTC. Amino acid sequence: CATSDGLVGNEQFF.

Concerning this clone itself: Sequence at one end of the junction differs from germline and may be a read error. V and J are TRBV6-1 and TRBJ1-5; D remains ambiguous. Germline CDR1 reads MNHNS; CDR2 reads SASEGT. This CDR3 contains 14 residues. The CDR3 loop is CASREGPLNQPQHF. As DNA, the CDR3 is TGTGCCAGCAGGGAAGGGCCTCTCAATCAGCCCCAGCATTTT.

The J gene is TRBJ2-7, the V gene TRBV5-4; 8 bases are shared with TRBD1. V dropped 3 bases and J dropped 3; count of bases not matched to a gene: 2. This CDR3 contains 13 residues. Germline V gene data show CDR1 as SGHNT and CDR2 as YYREEE (reference sequence). CDR3 protein: CASSSGQGYEQYF. Here the CDR3 DNA reads TGTGCCAGCAGCTCCGGACAGGGCTACGAGCAGTACTTC.

The rearrangement uses TRBV5-5 and TRBJ1-3; TRBD1 agrees at 9 bases. The CDR3 runs to 19 residues. V dropped 3 bases and J dropped 0; count of bases not matched to a gene: 13. Germline V gene data show CDR1 as SGHKS and CDR2 as YYEKEE (reference sequence). The CDR3 loop is CASSSVPGQGTYSGNTIYF. The CDR3 DNA reads as TGTGCCAGCAGCTCAGTCCCGGGACAGGGAACCTACTCTGGAAACACCATATATTTT.

The chain couples TRBV3-1 (or the pseudogene TRBV3-2) to TRBJ1-2; D unresolved. Germline V gives CDR1 LGHDT, CDR2 YNNKEL (reference sequence). This CDR3 contains 15 residues. Trimming stripped 1 base from V and 0 bases from J, with 9 bases between. The CDR3 DNA reads TGTGCCAGCAGCCAAGTTGGCATTTCTAACTATGGCTACACCTTC. Translating gives CASSQVGISNYGYTF.

This clone has a handful of counts. The J gene is TRBJ2-7, the V gene TRBV5-4; D is uncertain. Trimming stripped 1 base from V and 4 bases from J, with 6 bases between. The CDR3 extends over 12 amino acids. The germline gives CDR1 SGHNT, CDR2 YYREEE (reference sequence). The CDR3 loop reads CASSLNSYEQYF. The DNA for the CDR3 is TGTGCCAGCAGCTTGAACAGTTACGAGCAGTACTTC. The entire variable domain, with the rest obtained from reference TRBV5-4 and TRBJ2-7, is as follows: ETGVTQSPTHLIKTRGQQVTLRCSSQSGHNTVSWYQQALGQGPQFIFQYYREEENGRGNFPPRFSGLQFPNYSSELNVNALELDDSALYLCASSLNSYEQYFGPGTRLTVT.

This clone was seen a few times. This chain connects TRBV5-5 to TRBJ1-4, with D maybe TRBD1 (6 bases). This CDR3 has 14 amino acids. V lost 4 bases and J 4 bases, leaving 11 bases between the germline ends. Germline lookup yields CDR1 SGHKS and CDR2 YYEKEE (reference sequence). The CDR3 reads CASSQDSFNEKLFF. The CDR3 DNA sequence: TGTGCCAGCAGCCAGGACAGCTTTAATGAAAAACTGTTTTTT.

This chain links TRBV5-1 with TRBJ1-1; TRBD1 matches at 9 bases. The germline CDR1 and CDR2 sequences are SGHRS and YFSETQ. V dropped 0 bases and J dropped 1; count of bases not matched to a gene: 4. The CDR3 has 16 residues. The CDR3 is CASSLAPTGGNTEAFF. The CDR3 bases are TGCGCCAGCAGCTTGGCCCCGACAGGGGGGAACACTGAAGCTTTCTTT.

This chain uses TRBV2 with TRBJ2-3, with 10 bases matching TRBD1. The germline V gene encodes CDR1 SNHLY and CDR2 FYNNEI. After removal of 6 bases from V and 2 bases from J, the junction contained 5 bases not matched to a gene. This CDR3 is 15 amino acids long. The CDR3, as DNA: TGTGCCAGCAGCAAGGGACAGGGGTACACAGATACGCAGTATTTT. Translation: CASSKGQGYTDTQYF. The full variable domain, completed using reference TRBV2 and TRBJ2-3, is EPEVTQTPSHQVTQMGQEVILRCVPISNHLYFYWYRQILGQKVEFLVSFYNNEISEKSEIFDDQFSVERPDGSNFTLKIRSTKLEDSAMYFCASSKGQGYTDTQYFGPGTRLTVL.

This clone showed up just a few times. The V and J genes are TRBV28 and TRBJ2-7, with a possible D match to TRBD1 (5 bases). The germline V gene encodes CDR1 MDHEN and CDR2 SYDVKM. The germline V and J ends were trimmed by 1 base and 3 bases, with 13 bases remaining between them. This CDR3 is 15 amino acids long. The CDR3 region is CASSLLTGFFYEQYF. The CDR3 nucleotides are TGTGCCAGCAGTTTATTAACAGGATTCTTCTACGAGCAGTACTTC.

This clone was picked up a small number of times. The J gene is TRBJ1-5, the V gene TRBV2; 7 bases agree with TRBD1. Germline CDR1 SNHLY, CDR2 FYNNEI. V lost 6 bases to trimming and J lost 6 bases; unmatched junction nucleotides: 8. This CDR3 region has 14 residues. CDR3 sequence reads: CASSRQGGSQPQHF. The DNA of the CDR3 is TGTGCCAGCAGCCGGCAGGGGGGAAGTCAGCCCCAGCATTTT.

This clone was counted a single time. This chain uses TRBV28 with TRBJ1-2; 7 bases agree with TRBD1. The trim removed 6 bases at V and 2 bases at J, leaving 3 bases unmatched. CDR3 length: 13 residues. Germline loops: CDR1 MDHEN, CDR2 SYDVKM. CDR3 sequence (DNA): TGTGCCAGCAGCCAGACAGGGAACTATGGCTACACCTTC. It is translated as CASSQTGNYGYTF.

The V call is TRBV24-1, the J call TRBJ2-1; tentative D call: TRBD1 (5 bases). CDR1 is KGHDR, CDR2 SFDVKD, per germline. This CDR3 comprises 15 residues. With 4 bases removed from V and 0 bases from J, the gap between germline ends came to 9 bases. The DNA of the CDR3 is TGTGCCACCAGTGACATCAGGGCCTCCTACAATGAGCAGTTCTTC. This gives the protein CATSDIRASYNEQFF.